The TCR beta chain described here comes from a study of shared clonotypes between healthy human individuals. General study results and limits: Read depth was anticipated to influence clonotype sharing among donors.

Turning to this clone: The antigen remains unidentified.

TCRdb's copy holds only in-frame clones and misses some; the assay was immunoSEQ multiplex PCR. The sample lists 2 million to 2.5 million clones, approximately 96% occurring once. The CDR3 runs to 14 residues. The J segment lost 17 bases and the V segment lost 6 bases, leaving 18 bases of the junction unmatched. Germline CDR1 MNHEY, CDR2 SVGAGI. The TCR sequence derives from a man between 18 and 29 years old in good health. Sequenced sample: naive CD4+ T cells sorted from blood. Subset here: CD45RA+ positively selected. The chain couples TRBV6-5 to TRBJ2-2, with 7 bases aligning to TRBD1. The CDR3 here is CASRPGQSRSVSFF. The DNA for the CDR3 is TGTGCCAGCAGGCCGGGACAGAGCCGCAGCGTTTCCTTTTTT.